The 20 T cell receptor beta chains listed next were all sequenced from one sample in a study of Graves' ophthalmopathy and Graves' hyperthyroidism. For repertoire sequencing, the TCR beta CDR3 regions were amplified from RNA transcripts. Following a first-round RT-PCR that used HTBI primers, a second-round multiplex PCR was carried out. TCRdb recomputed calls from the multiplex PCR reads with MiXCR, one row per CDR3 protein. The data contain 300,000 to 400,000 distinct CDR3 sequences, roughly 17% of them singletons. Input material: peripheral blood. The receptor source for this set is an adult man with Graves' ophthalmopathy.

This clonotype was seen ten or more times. The CDR3 DNA reads TGTGCCAGTAGTATTTGGGGACACCGTGGCACTGAAGCTTTCTTT. It codes for CASSIWGHRGTEAFF. V and J are TRBV19 and TRBJ1-1; TRBD1 might be the D (6 bases). Germline-derived CDR1 and CDR2 are LNHDA and SQIVND (reference sequence). The CDR3 covers 15 residues. V dropped 3 bases and J dropped 4 bases, with 15 bases sitting between them.

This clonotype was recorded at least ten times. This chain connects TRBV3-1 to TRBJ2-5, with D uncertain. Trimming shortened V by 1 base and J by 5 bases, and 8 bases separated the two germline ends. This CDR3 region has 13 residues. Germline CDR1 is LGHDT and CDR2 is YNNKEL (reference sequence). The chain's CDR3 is CASSQGASETQYF. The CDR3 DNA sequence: TGTGCCAGCAGCCAAGGTGCATCGGAGACCCAGTACTTC.

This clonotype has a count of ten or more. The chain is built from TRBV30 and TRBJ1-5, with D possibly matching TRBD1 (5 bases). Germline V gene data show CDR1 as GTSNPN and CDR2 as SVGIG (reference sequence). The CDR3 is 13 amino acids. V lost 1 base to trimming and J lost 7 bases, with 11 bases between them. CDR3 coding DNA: TGTGCCTGGAGTGATCAGGGCGTCCAGCCCCAGCATTTT. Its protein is CAWSDQGVQPQHF.

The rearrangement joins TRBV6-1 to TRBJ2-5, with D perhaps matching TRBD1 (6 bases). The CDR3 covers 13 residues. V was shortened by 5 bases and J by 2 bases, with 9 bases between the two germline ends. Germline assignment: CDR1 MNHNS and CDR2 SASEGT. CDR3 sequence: CASSRTEQETQYF. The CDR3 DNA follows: TGTGCCAGCAGTAGGACAGAACAAGAGACCCAGTACTTC.

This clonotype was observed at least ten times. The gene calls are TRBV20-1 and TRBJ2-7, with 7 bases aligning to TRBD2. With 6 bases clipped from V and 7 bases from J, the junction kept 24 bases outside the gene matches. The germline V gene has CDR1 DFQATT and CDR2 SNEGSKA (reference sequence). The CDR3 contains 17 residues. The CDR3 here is CSAHDPRLAPDPGEQYF. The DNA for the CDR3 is TGCAGTGCCCACGACCCGCGACTAGCTCCCGACCCGGGGGAGCAGTACTTC.

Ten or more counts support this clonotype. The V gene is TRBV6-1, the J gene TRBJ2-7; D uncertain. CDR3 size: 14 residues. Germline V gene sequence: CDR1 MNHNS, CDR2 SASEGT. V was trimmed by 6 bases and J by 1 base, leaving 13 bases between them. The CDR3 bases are TGTGCCAGCAGCCCAGGACGCGGATCCTACGAGCAGTACTTC. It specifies CASSPGRGSYEQYF.

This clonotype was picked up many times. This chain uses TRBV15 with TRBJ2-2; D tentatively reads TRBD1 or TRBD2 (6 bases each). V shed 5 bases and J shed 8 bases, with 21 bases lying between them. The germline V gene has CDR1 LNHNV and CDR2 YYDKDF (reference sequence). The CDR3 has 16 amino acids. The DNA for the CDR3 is TGTGCCACCAGCGTCCGGGGACTGGGGGGCTCGGGGGAGCTGTTTTTT. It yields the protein CATSVRGLGGSGELFF.

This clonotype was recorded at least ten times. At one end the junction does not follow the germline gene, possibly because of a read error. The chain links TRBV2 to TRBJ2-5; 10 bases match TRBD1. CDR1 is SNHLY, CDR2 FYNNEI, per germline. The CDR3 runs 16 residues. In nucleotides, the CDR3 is TGTGCCAGCAGCGGAAACCCGGGACAGGGGCAAGGGACCCAGTACTTC. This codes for CASSGNPGQGQGTQYF.

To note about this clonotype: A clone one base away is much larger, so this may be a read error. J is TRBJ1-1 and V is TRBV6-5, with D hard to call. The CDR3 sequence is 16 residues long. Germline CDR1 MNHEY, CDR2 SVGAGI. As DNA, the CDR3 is TGTGCCATCAGTTACTCGAGAACCGTAATGGGGACTGAAGCTTTCTTT. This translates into CAISYSRTVMGTEAFF.

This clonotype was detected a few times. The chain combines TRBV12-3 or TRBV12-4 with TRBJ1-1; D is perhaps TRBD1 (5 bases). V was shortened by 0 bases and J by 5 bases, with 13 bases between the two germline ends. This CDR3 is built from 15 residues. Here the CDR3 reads CASSLAGRALTEAFF. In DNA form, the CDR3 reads TGTGCCAGCAGTTTAGCTGGCAGGGCTCTGACTGAAGCTTTCTTT.

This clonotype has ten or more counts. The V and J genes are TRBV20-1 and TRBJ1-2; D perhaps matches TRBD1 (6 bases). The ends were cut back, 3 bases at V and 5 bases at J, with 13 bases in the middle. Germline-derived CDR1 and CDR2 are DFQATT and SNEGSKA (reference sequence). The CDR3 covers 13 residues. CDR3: CSASQGSRYGYTF. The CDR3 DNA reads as TGCAGTGCTAGTCAGGGGTCGAGGTATGGCTACACCTTC.

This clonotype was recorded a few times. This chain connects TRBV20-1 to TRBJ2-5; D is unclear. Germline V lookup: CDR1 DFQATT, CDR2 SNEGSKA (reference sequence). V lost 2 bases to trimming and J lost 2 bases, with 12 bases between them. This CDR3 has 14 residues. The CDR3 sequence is CSARNPAHQETQYF. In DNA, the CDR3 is TGCAGTGCTAGAAACCCAGCCCATCAAGAGACCCAGTACTTC.

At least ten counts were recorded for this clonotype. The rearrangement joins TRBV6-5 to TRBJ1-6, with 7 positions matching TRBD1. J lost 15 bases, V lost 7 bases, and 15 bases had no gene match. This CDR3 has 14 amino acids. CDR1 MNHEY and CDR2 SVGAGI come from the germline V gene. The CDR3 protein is CASTARQGRRYLHF. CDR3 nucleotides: TGTGCCAGCACCGCCCGACAGGGAAGGAGGTACCTCCACTTT.

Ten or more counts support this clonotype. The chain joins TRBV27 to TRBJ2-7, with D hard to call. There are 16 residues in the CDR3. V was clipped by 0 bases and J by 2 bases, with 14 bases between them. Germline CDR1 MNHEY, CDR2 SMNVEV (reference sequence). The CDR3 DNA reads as TGTGCCAGCAGTTTATCGCCCGGACGGTCTACCTACGAGCAGTACTTC. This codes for CASSLSPGRSTYEQYF.

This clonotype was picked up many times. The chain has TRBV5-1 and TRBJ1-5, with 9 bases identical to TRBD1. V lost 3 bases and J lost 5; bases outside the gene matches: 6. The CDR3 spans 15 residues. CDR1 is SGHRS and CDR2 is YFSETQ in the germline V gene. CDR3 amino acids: CASSSDRGKDQPQHF. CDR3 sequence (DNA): TGCGCCAGCAGCTCGGACAGGGGAAAGGATCAGCCCCAGCATTTT.

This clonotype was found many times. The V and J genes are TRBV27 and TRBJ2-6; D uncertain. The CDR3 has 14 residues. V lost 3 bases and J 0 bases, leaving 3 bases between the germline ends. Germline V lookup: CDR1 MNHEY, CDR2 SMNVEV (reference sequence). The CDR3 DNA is TGTGCCAGCAGTTTCCTCTCTGGGGCCAACGTCCTGACTTTC. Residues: CASSFLSGANVLTF.

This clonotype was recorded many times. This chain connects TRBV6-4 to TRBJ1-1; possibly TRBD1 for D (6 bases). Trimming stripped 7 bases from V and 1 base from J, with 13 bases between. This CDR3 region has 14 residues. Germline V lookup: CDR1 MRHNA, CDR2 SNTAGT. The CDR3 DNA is TGTGCCAGCATCACCGGGGGGGCGAACACTGAAGCTTTCTTT. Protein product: CASITGGANTEAFF.

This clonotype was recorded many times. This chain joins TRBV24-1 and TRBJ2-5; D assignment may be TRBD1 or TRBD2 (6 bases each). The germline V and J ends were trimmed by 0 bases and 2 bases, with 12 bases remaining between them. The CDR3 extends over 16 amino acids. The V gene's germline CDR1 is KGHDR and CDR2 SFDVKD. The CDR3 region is CATSDLGRRGQETQYF. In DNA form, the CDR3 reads TGTGCCACCAGTGATTTGGGACGGAGGGGGCAAGAGACCCAGTACTTC.

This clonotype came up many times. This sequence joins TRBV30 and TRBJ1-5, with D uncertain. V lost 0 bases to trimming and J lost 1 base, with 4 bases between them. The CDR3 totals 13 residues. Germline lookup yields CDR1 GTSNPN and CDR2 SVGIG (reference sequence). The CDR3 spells CAWSVRSNQPQHF. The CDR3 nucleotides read TGTGCCTGGAGTGTACGGAGCAATCAGCCCCAGCATTTT.

The CDR3 DNA reads TGTGCCTGGAGTAAGACAGGGTATGGCACAGATACGCAGTATTTT. Translating it yields CAWSKTGYGTDTQYF. The V gene is TRBV30, the J gene TRBJ2-3, with 7 bases aligning to TRBD1. J gave up 1 base and V 2 bases, and 6 bases lay outside the gene matches. This CDR3 is built from 15 residues. Per germline, CDR1 GTSNPN and CDR2 SVGIG (reference sequence).